This TCR beta chain appears in the sequencing data of a study of graft-versus-host responses after intestinal transplantation. Study background: Multivisceral, liver-intestinal, or isolated intestinal transplants were given to recipients.

CDR1 is SGHAT, CDR2 FQDESV, per germline (reference sequence). V lost 3 bases to trimming and J lost 7 bases, with 12 bases between them. CDR3 length equals 13 residues. Of note for this clone: Its antigen is unidentified.

Produced via immunoSEQ multiplex PCR; TCRdb's table is partial and in-frame only. The table includes about 41,000 clones, about 95% detected once. Here the sequenced sample was unstimulated CD8+ T cells sorted from spleen or lymph node cells, taken before transplant. This sequence originates from a human donor who was the organ donor for an intestinal transplant. J is TRBJ1-1 and V is TRBV11-1; the D gene is possibly TRBD1 (5 bases). The CDR3 bases are TGTGCCAGCAGCTTTGGGGGTTGGGTTGAAGCTTTCTTT. This gives the protein CASSFGGWVEAFF.